The rows below give T cell receptor beta chains drawn from one sample of a study of blood T cell repertoires in COVID-19. Method: immunoSEQ multiplex PCR; TCRdb's copy keeps in-frame clones and lacks some. The repertoire consists of about 240,000 clones, with around 90% occurring once and the leading ten covering roughly 0.79%. Sequenced material: peripheral blood. The receptors come from a man aged 25 to 40 with COVID-19, enrolled during active disease. Each CDR3 is given with its conserved first and last residue. A D gene is named only where the DNA matches it firmly. Not every row has a clone size; where given, it reads once, few, many or a size class.

V gene,J gene,clone size,D gene,CDR3 protein,CDR3 DNA
TRBV19,TRBJ1-1,.,TRBD1,CASSMWTGRRGNTEAFF,TGTGCCAGTAGTATGTGGACAGGGCGTCGGGGGAACACTGAAGCTTTCTTT
TRBV7-6,TRBJ2-7,.,TRBD1,CASIAGTGGTEQYF,TGTGCCAGCATCGCCGGGACAGGGGGTACCGAGCAGTACTTC
TRBV4-1,TRBJ2-1,.,TRBD2,CASSQYTSGEYNEQFF,TGCGCCAGCAGCCAGTATACTAGCGGGGAGTACAATGAGCAGTTCTTC
TRBV7-3,TRBJ1-1,.,.,CASSLEANTEAFF,TGTGCCAGCAGCTTAGAGGCGAACACTGAAGCTTTCTTT
TRBV7-3,TRBJ2-5,once,TRBD2,CASSPRGENTQYF,TGTGCCAGCAGTCCTCGGGGGGAGAATACCCAGTACTTC
TRBV12-5,TRBJ1-5,.,.,CASGLTRGQPQHF,TGTGCTAGTGGTTTGACTCGGGGGCAGCCCCAGCATTTT
TRBV27,TRBJ1-2,.,TRBD1,CASSLSGTAANYGYTF,TGTGCCAGCAGTTTATCAGGGACAGCAGCTAACTATGGCTACACCTTC
TRBV29-1,TRBJ2-3,.,TRBD1,CSVGGTGVSDTQYF,TGCAGCGTTGGAGGGACAGGGGTTTCAGATACGCAGTATTTT
TRBV29-1,TRBJ2-7,.,.,CSVGRRSGEQYF,TGCAGCGTCGGGCGCCGCAGCGGCGAGCAGTACTTC
TRBV6-6,TRBJ1-6,.,TRBD1,CASSLRGGRPNNSPLHF,TGTGCCAGCAGTCTCCGAGGGGGCAGACCCAATAATTCACCCCTCCACTTT
TRBV5-6,TRBJ1-5,.,.,CASSLGDQPQHF,TGTGCCAGCAGCCTCGGGGATCAGCCCCAGCATTTT
TRBV10-2,TRBJ1-4,.,TRBD1,CASSDGGTGVAEKLFF,TGCGCCAGCAGTGATGGGGGGACAGGGGTGGCTGAAAAACTGTTTTTT
TRBV11-3,TRBJ2-1,.,TRBD2,CASSFEAGDNNEQFF,TGTGCCAGCAGCTTCGAAGCGGGGGACAACAATGAGCAGTTCTTC
TRBV27,TRBJ1-5,.,TRBD1,CASRTQGTGWDQPQHF,TGTGCCAGCAGAACCCAGGGGACAGGGTGGGATCAGCCCCAGCATTTT
TRBV11-1,TRBJ2-5,.,TRBD2,CASSLASSAGEETQYF,TGTGCCAGCAGCTTAGCGAGTAGCGCGGGGGAAGAGACCCAGTACTTC
TRBV6-5,TRBJ1-4,.,TRBD1,CASRPTGGGEKLFF,TGTGCCAGCAGGCCGACAGGGGGCGGGGAAAAACTGTTTTTT
TRBV11-1,TRBJ2-7,once,TRBD1,CASSSITGTGGYEQYF,TGTGCCAGCAGCTCTATAACCGGGACAGGGGGCTACGAGCAGTACTTC
TRBV9,TRBJ2-6,.,TRBD1,CASSPRSPGLQGSGANVLTF,TGTGCCAGCAGCCCACGCTCACCCGGGTTACAGGGGAGTGGGGCCAACGTCCTGACTTTC
TRBV5-6,TRBJ2-7,few,.,CASSLARLEQYF,TGTGCCAGCAGCTTGGCTCGTCTCGAGCAGTACTTC
TRBV4-1,TRBJ2-3,.,.,CASSRPDLGAGTQYF,TGCGCCAGCAGCCGGCCCGACCTGGGGGCGGGTACGCAGTATTTT
TRBV3-1/TRBV3-2,TRBJ2-7,.,.,CASSQVRRTYEQYF,TGTGCCAGCAGCCAAGTGCGGCGAACCTACGAGCAGTACTTC
TRBV7-3,TRBJ2-5,.,.,CASSLTIQETQYF,TGTGCCAGCAGCTTGACTATTCAAGAGACCCAGTACTTC
TRBV6-2/TRBV6-3,TRBJ2-3,.,.,CASSPPGQIFSDTQYF,TGTGCCAGCAGCCCTCCCGGACAAATCTTTTCAGATACGCAGTATTTT
TRBV4-2,TRBJ2-3,once,TRBD1,CASSQEGQGATDTQYF,TGTGCCAGCAGCCAAGAGGGACAGGGGGCTACAGATACGCAGTATTTT
TRBV19,TRBJ2-5,.,TRBD2,CASSIVGTSGGTQETQYF,TGTGCCAGTAGTATAGTGGGGACTAGCGGGGGGACTCAAGAGACCCAGTACTTC
TRBV3-1/TRBV3-2,TRBJ2-1,once,.,CASSPRYNEQFF,TGTGCCAGCAGCCCCCGTTACAATGAGCAGTTCTTC
TRBV5-1,TRBJ2-5,.,.,CASSLTGTGGETQYF,TGCGCCAGCAGCCTAACCGGGACTGGGGGAGAGACCCAGTACTTC
TRBV11-3,TRBJ2-2,.,.,CASSLRGGNNTGELFF,TGTGCCAGCAGCCTCAGAGGGGGAAATAACACCGGGGAGCTGTTTTTT
TRBV6-5,TRBJ2-5,.,.,CASSYSRARQETQYF,TGTGCCAGCAGTTACTCGAGGGCCAGACAAGAGACCCAGTACTTC
TRBV6-5,TRBJ2-7,.,.,CASSRPGDQSYEQYF,TGTGCCAGCAGTCGGCCGGGGGACCAATCCTACGAGCAGTACTTC
TRBV19,TRBJ1-1,.,.,CASRRGGSMNTEAFF,TGTGCCAGTAGGAGGGGAGGGTCCATGAACACTGAAGCTTTCTTT
TRBV29-1,TRBJ2-3,.,.,CSVLRTADTQYF,TGCAGCGTCCTCAGGACTGCAGATACGCAGTATTTT
TRBV7-3,TRBJ1-1,.,.,CASSLTGEANTEAFF,TGTGCCAGCAGCTTAACCGGGGAAGCGAACACTGAAGCTTTCTTT
TRBV2,TRBJ1-1,.,TRBD1,CASRGQGAGTEAFF,TGTGCCAGCAGAGGACAGGGGGCGGGCACTGAAGCTTTCTTT
TRBV7-9,TRBJ2-2,.,TRBD2,CASGKLAGDTGELFF,TGTGCCAGCGGGAAGCTAGCGGGGGACACCGGGGAGCTGTTTTTT
TRBV2,TRBJ2-1,once,.,CASRADFNNEQFF,TGTGCCAGCAGGGCGGACTTCAACAATGAGCAGTTCTTC
TRBV18,TRBJ2-1,.,TRBD1,CASSAPGQDNEQFF,TGTGCCAGCTCAGCCCCGGGACAGGACAATGAGCAGTTCTTC
TRBV24-1,TRBJ2-1,.,TRBD2,CATSDSSLAGVRNEQFF,TGTGCCACCAGTGATTCTTCACTAGCGGGGGTTAGAAATGAGCAGTTCTTC
TRBV5-6,TRBJ1-6,.,.,CASSLPSPGVNSPLHF,TGTGCCAGCAGCTTGCCCAGTCCAGGGGTTAATTCACCCCTCCACTTT
TRBV11-2,TRBJ2-7,.,.,CASNPGRGATYEQYF,TGTGCCAGCAACCCGGGGCGGGGAGCAACCTACGAGCAGTACTTC
TRBV19,TRBJ1-5,.,.,CASSIIREDQPQHF,TGTGCCAGTAGTATTATCAGGGAGGATCAGCCCCAGCATTTT
TRBV6-1,TRBJ2-2,.,.,CASSEGLQLGELFF,TGTGCCAGCAGTGAAGGTTTACAGCTCGGGGAGCTGTTTTTT
TRBV9,TRBJ2-2,.,.,CASSPGATTNTGELFF,TGTGCCAGCTCCCCCGGAGCAACAACGAACACCGGGGAGCTGTTTTTT
TRBV19,TRBJ2-7,.,.,CASSPYEGHWPYEQYF,TGTGCCAGTAGTCCCTATGAGGGACATTGGCCCTACGAGCAGTACTTC
TRBV9,TRBJ2-4,.,TRBD1,CASSVDGQESIQYF,TGTGCCAGCAGCGTAGACGGACAGGAGTCCATTCAGTACTTC
TRBV3-1/TRBV3-2,TRBJ1-2,.,TRBD1,CASSQGQGVGGYTF,TGTGCCAGCAGCCAAGGACAGGGGGTGGGCGGCTACACCTTC
TRBV6-5,TRBJ1-2,.,.,CASSYSNPGVNYGYTF,TGTGCCAGCAGTTACTCGAATCCAGGGGTTAACTATGGCTACACCTTC
TRBV4-2,TRBJ1-1,.,.,CASSHDGGRGGSGTEAFF,TGTGCCAGCAGCCATGACGGAGGGCGCGGGGGAAGCGGCACTGAAGCTTTCTTT